A single sample gave rise to the 28 T cell receptor beta chains below, sequenced in a study of blood T cell repertoires in COVID-19. TCRdb keeps only in-frame clones here, not all; method: immunoSEQ multiplex PCR. The profile shows about 230,000 clones, 85% of them singletons. The sequenced sample consisted of peripheral blood. The receptors stem from a man over 45 with COVID-19, enrolled during active disease.

J is TRBJ1-6 and V is TRBV28; D may be TRBD1 (5 bases). V shed 6 bases and J shed 9 bases, with 15 bases lying between them. CDR1 is MDHEN and CDR2 is SYDVKM in the germline V gene. The CDR3 covers 14 residues. The CDR3 loop is CASSQQETISPLHF. The CDR3 nucleotides read TGTGCCAGCAGCCAACAGGAGACGATTTCACCCCTCCACTTT.

The J gene is TRBJ2-7, the V gene TRBV10-1; D remains ambiguous. Trimming shortened V by 3 bases and J by 4 bases, and 10 bases separated the two germline ends. The germline V gene has CDR1 WNHNN and CDR2 SYGVQD (reference sequence). The CDR3 is made up of 13 amino acids. CDR3 protein: CASSDISDYEQYF. The CDR3 DNA follows: TGCGCCAGCAGTGATATATCAGATTACGAGCAGTACTTC.

V gene TRBV21-1 combines with J gene TRBJ1-4. TRBV21-1 is a pseudogene. This CDR3 contains 16 residues. The CDR3 sequence: CASSKGCGGVGRKLFF. In DNA, the CDR3 is TGTGCCAGCAGCAAGGGGTGCGGGGGAGTAGGTAGAAAACTGTTTTTT.

The rearrangement links TRBV5-1 to TRBJ1-2, with TRBD1 matching over 7 bases. Germline assignment: CDR1 SGHRS and CDR2 YFSETQ. The length of the CDR3 is 13 residues. Losses at the gene ends were 6 bases for V and 2 bases for J; bases not matched to a gene: 4. The CDR3 loop reads CASTKDRNYGYTF. DNA of the CDR3: TGCGCCAGCACCAAGGACAGGAACTATGGCTACACCTTC.

The rearrangement links TRBV7-9 to TRBJ2-5, with 7 bases aligning to TRBD1. V shed 2 bases and J 5 bases; nucleotides not matched to a gene: 8. Germline loops: CDR1 SEHNR, CDR2 FQNEAQ (reference sequence). CDR3 length equals 15 residues. The CDR3 coding sequence is TGTGCCAGCAGCTTAACCCCGAGGGGGCGGGAGACCCAGTACTTC. Amino acid sequence: CASSLTPRGRETQYF.

V usage is TRBV2 and J usage is TRBJ2-2; a possible D gene is TRBD1 (5 bases). The CDR3 extends over 16 amino acids. Trimming took 6 bases from V and 1 from J, leaving 15 bases between them. Germline lookup yields CDR1 SNHLY and CDR2 FYNNEI. This CDR3 reads CASRVDSLRNTGELFF. The CDR3 DNA follows: TGTGCCAGCAGGGTAGACAGTCTCCGGAACACCGGGGAGCTGTTTTTT.

This clone was picked up one time. J is TRBJ1-4 and V is TRBV6-1; D remains unclear. This CDR3 is 15 amino acids long. V lost 1 base, J lost 8 bases, and 14 bases lay in between. The V gene's germline CDR1 is MNHNS and CDR2 SASEGT. In DNA form, the CDR3 reads TGTGCCAGCAGTGAAGTCGGAGGGCGCAAAGAAAAACTGTTTTTT. Protein product: CASSEVGGRKEKLFF.

V gene TRBV19 combines with J gene TRBJ1-1; D is uncertain. Trimming removed 1 base at V and 7 bases at J, with 4 bases between. Germline V CDR1 and CDR2: LNHDA, SQIVND (reference sequence). The CDR3 sequence is 11 residues long. The CDR3 region is CASSIGDEAFF. CDR3 bases: TGTGCCAGTAGTATAGGCGATGAAGCTTTCTTT.

This clone came up a few times. The chain carries TRBV4-3 and TRBJ1-1; D is ambiguous. Per germline, CDR1 LGHNA and CDR2 YSLEER. The ends were cut back, 4 bases at V and 3 bases at J, with 12 bases in the middle. The CDR3 totals 14 residues. The CDR3 nucleotides are TGCGCCAGCAGCCCGAGGGTGCGGGACACTGAAGCTTTCTTT. It specifies CASSPRVRDTEAFF.

V and J are TRBV24-1 and TRBJ1-2; perhaps TRBD1 as D (6 bases). The germline V gene has CDR1 KGHDR and CDR2 SFDVKD. This CDR3 is built from 14 residues. Trimming took off 2 bases at V and 7 bases at J, with 13 bases between the two ends. As DNA, the CDR3 is TGTGCCACCAGTGATTCCGGGACAAGGATTGGCTACACCTTC. This gives the protein CATSDSGTRIGYTF.

The gene calls are TRBV2 and TRBJ2-3, with D hard to call. V was clipped by 4 bases and J by 3 bases, with 5 bases between them. The germline CDR1 and CDR2 sequences are SNHLY and FYNNEI. The CDR3 has 12 residues. The CDR3 region is CASSAYTDTQYF. The CDR3 DNA is TGTGCCAGCAGTGCTTATACAGATACGCAGTATTTT.

DNA for the CDR3: TGTGCCAGCAGCCCCCGGTCCTCTGGGGCCAACGTCCTGACTTTC. This translates into CASSPRSSGANVLTF. The V call is TRBV28, the J call TRBJ2-6; no clear D. V shed 6 bases and J shed 0 bases, with 9 bases lying between them. This CDR3 has 15 residues. Germline V gene sequence: CDR1 MDHEN, CDR2 SYDVKM.

This sequence joins TRBV27 and TRBJ1-5, with 7 bases that match TRBD1. V was pared by 5 bases and J by 7 bases, with 11 bases of the junction left unmatched. The CDR3 spans 15 residues. Per germline, CDR1 MNHEY and CDR2 SMNVEV (reference sequence). CDR3 sequence: CASSPGKGARQPQHF. In nucleotides, the CDR3 is TGTGCCAGCAGTCCTGGCAAGGGGGCGCGACAGCCCCAGCATTTT.

This rearrangement joins TRBV25-1 to TRBJ1-3; 9 bases fit TRBD1. The ends lost 9 bases at V and 3 bases at J; junction bases unmatched: 9. The CDR3 is 15 residues long. Germline V gene data show CDR1 as MGHDK and CDR2 as SYGVNS. For the CDR3, the DNA is TGTGCCAGTTCGGGGGGACAGGGCAGTGGAAACACCATATATTTT. Protein: CASSGGQGSGNTIYF. Together with reference TRBV25-1 and TRBJ1-3, the CDR3 gives the full variable domain: EADIYQTPRYLVIGTGKKITLECSQTMGHDKMYWYQQDPGMELHLIHYSYGVNSTEKGDLSSESTVSRIRTEHFPLTLESARPSHTSQYLCASSGGQGSGNTIYFGEGSWLTVV.

A single count supports this clone. The chain couples TRBV6-6 to TRBJ1-6, with D possibly being TRBD1 (5 bases). The CDR3 loop spans 17 amino acids. V lost 5 bases, J lost 0 bases, and 14 bases lay in between. CDR1 and CDR2 (germline): MNHNY, SVGAGI (reference sequence). CDR3 sequence (DNA): TGTGCCAGCAGTCCCCCCGCGGGGGGCTCCTATAATTCACCCCTCCACTTT. Its translation is CASSPPAGGSYNSPLHF.

This CDR3 reads CATSRGLAPETQYF. CDR3 in DNA: TGTGCCACCAGCAGAGGACTAGCTCCGGAGACCCAGTACTTC. The chain is built from TRBV15 and TRBJ2-5, with TRBD2 matching 7 bases. The CDR3 runs 14 residues. Germline V gene sequence: CDR1 LNHNV, CDR2 YYDKDF (reference sequence). V gave up 1 base and J gave up 5 bases; unmatched junction bases: 4.

The chain has TRBV5-5 and TRBJ1-2; D gene uncertain. This CDR3 is built from 14 residues. Trimming took off 2 bases at V and 2 bases at J, with 10 bases between the two ends. Germline CDR1 reads SGHKS; CDR2 reads YYEKEE (reference sequence). The CDR3 spells CASSFGRENYGYTF. Written as DNA, the CDR3 is TGTGCCAGCAGCTTCGGGCGGGAGAACTATGGCTACACCTTC.

This clone has only a few counts. The V and J genes are TRBV6-1 and TRBJ1-6, with D maybe TRBD1 (6 bases). The CDR3 sequence is 17 residues long. Germline assignment: CDR1 MNHNS and CDR2 SASEGT. Trimming removed 4 bases at V and 0 bases at J, with 13 bases between. The chain's CDR3 is CASSGAGARSYNSPLHF. The DNA for the CDR3 is TGTGCCAGCAGTGGCGCAGGGGCCCGCTCCTATAATTCACCCCTCCACTTT.

This clone appeared a few times. The chain recombines TRBV2 with TRBJ2-7; D unclear. Looked up from germline, CDR1 is SNHLY and CDR2 is FYNNEI. This CDR3 spans 12 amino acids. Trimming took 3 bases from V and 3 from J, leaving 6 bases between them. The CDR3 is CASSDNYYEQYF. The CDR3 DNA reads TGTGCCAGCAGTGATAATTACTACGAGCAGTACTTC.

The chain combines TRBV4-2 with TRBJ2-1, with 9 positions matching TRBD2. The germline V gene encodes CDR1 LGHNA and CDR2 YNFKEQ. With V trimmed by 1 base and J by 7 bases, 11 bases remained unmatched. CDR3 length: 17 residues. CDR3: CASSQVLPAGGFNEQFF. The CDR3 nucleotides read TGTGCCAGCAGCCAAGTTTTACCAGCGGGGGGTTTTAATGAGCAGTTCTTC.

Only a few counts were recorded for this clone. The J gene is TRBJ1-5, the V gene TRBV3-1 (or the pseudogene TRBV3-2); D is unclear. This CDR3 has 15 residues. V was clipped by 0 bases and J by 5 bases, with 11 bases between them. CDR1 is LGHDT and CDR2 is YNNKEL in the germline V gene (reference sequence). Written as DNA, the CDR3 is TGTGCCAGCAGCCAAGACCCCGTTCGTGATCAGCCCCAGCATTTT. It yields the protein CASSQDPVRDQPQHF.

This clone was counted once. J is TRBJ2-5 and V is TRBV6-5; D is possibly TRBD1 (6 bases). CDR3 size: 14 residues. Per germline, CDR1 MNHEY and CDR2 SVGAGI. Deletions cut 5 bases from V and 5 bases from J, with 15 bases between. CDR3 sequence reads: CASSQGSIWETQYF. The CDR3 DNA is TGTGCCAGCAGTCAGGGGTCTATATGGGAGACCCAGTACTTC.

This clone has just a few counts. The rearrangement links TRBV18 to TRBJ2-1; TRBD2 matches at 9 bases. The CDR3 contains 16 residues. V gave up 2 bases and J gave up 8 bases; unmatched junction bases: 10. The V gene's germline CDR1 is KGHSH and CDR2 LQKENI. The CDR3 DNA is TGTGCCAGCTCACCATCGATGGGCGGGGGGGCCTATGAGCAGTTCTTC. Protein: CASSPSMGGGAYEQFF.

The chain couples TRBV5-1 to TRBJ2-2; the match to TRBD2 covers 10 bases. CDR1 and CDR2 (germline): SGHRS, YFSETQ. This CDR3 is built from 17 residues. After removal of 0 bases from V and 6 bases from J, the junction contained 8 bases not matched to a gene. DNA of the CDR3: TGCGCCAGCAGCTTGGATTCGGCTAGCGGGAGCGCCGGGGAGCTGTTTTTT. Translating gives CASSLDSASGSAGELFF.

The V and J genes are TRBV9 and TRBJ2-7, with 9 bases fitting TRBD1. The CDR3 covers 14 residues. The trim removed 3 bases at V and 2 bases at J, leaving 3 bases unmatched. Germline CDR1 and CDR2: SGDLS and YYNGEE. CDR3 nucleotides: TGTGCCAGCAGCGGGGGACAGGGCCCCTACGAGCAGTACTTC. This encodes CASSGGQGPYEQYF.

V and J are TRBV18 and TRBJ2-1, with D possibly TRBD1 on 6 matching bases. Germline lookup yields CDR1 KGHSH and CDR2 LQKENI. V was clipped by 5 bases and J by 2 bases, with 16 bases between them. The CDR3 runs to 16 residues. The CDR3 spells CASSGTRQVTYNEQFF. The CDR3 DNA follows: TGTGCCAGCTCAGGCACAAGACAGGTAACCTACAATGAGCAGTTCTTC.

The chain carries TRBV27 and TRBJ1-6; D is uncertain. CDR1 is MNHEY, CDR2 SMNVEV, per germline (reference sequence). The ends were cut back, 3 bases at V and 4 bases at J, with 13 bases in the middle. The CDR3 has 16 residues. This CDR3 is CASSFLAGIYNSPLHF. As DNA, the CDR3 is TGTGCCAGCAGTTTTTTAGCGGGAATTTATAATTCACCCCTCCACTTT.

The genes are TRBV3-1 (or the pseudogene TRBV3-2) and TRBJ2-1, with 8 bases aligning to TRBD2. The germline gives CDR1 LGHDT, CDR2 YNNKEL (reference sequence). V shed 5 bases and J 3 bases; nucleotides not matched to a gene: 12. This CDR3 has 17 amino acids. For the CDR3, the DNA is TGTGCCAGCAGCTCAAAAATTGGGACTAGTCACTACAATGAGCAGTTCTTC. Protein: CASSSKIGTSHYNEQFF.